Below are 25 T cell receptor beta chains sequenced from a single sample in a study of cytomegalovirus exposure and HLA in healthy donors. Researchers ran the PCR with 60 Vbeta and 13 Jbeta primers. Only in-frame clones appear in the TCRdb table, and some are missing; sequencing was by immunoSEQ multiplex PCR. The data contain some 150,000 clones, around 82% of them singletons. Sequencing was done on a sample of PBMCs. The origin of the receptors is a man in his forties or fifties in good health and CMV-seropositive.

The CDR3 loop is CASSSRTGLDTEAFF. In DNA, the CDR3 is TGTGCCAGTAGTTCTAGGACAGGGCTGGACACTGAAGCTTTCTTT. This chain joins TRBV19 and TRBJ1-1; 8 nucleotides match TRBD1. The CDR3 loop spans 15 amino acids. CDR1 is LNHDA and CDR2 is SQIVND in the germline V gene (reference sequence). The V gene end was trimmed by 5 bases and the J gene end by 3 bases; junction bases not matched to a gene: 8. The variable domain in full, completed from reference TRBV19 and TRBJ1-1, reads DGGITQSPKYLFRKEGQNVTLSCEQNLNHDAMYWYRQDPGQGLRLIYYSQIVNDFQKGDIAEGYSVSREKKESFPLTVTSAQKNPTAFYLCASSSRTGLDTEAFFGQGTRLTVV.

This CDR3 is CASRSGPGLAGGDEQFF. CDR3 coding DNA: TGTGCAAGTCGCTCCGGCCCGGGACTAGCGGGAGGGGATGAGCAGTTCTTC. The rearrangement joins TRBV12-2 to TRBJ2-1; TRBD2 reflects the table's D call only, with no check against the DNA. TRBV12-2 is flagged as a pseudogene. This CDR3 has 17 amino acids.

Here the CDR3 DNA reads TGCAGCGTTGAAGGGGTCGAGGGGGCCGCCAAAAACATTCAGTACTTC. Translation gives CSVEGVEGAAKNIQYF. The V gene is TRBV29-1, the J gene TRBJ2-4, with TRBD1 identical over 7 bases. V gave up 1 base and J gave up 1 base; unmatched junction bases: 7. The CDR3 length is 16 residues. In germline, CDR1 is SQVTM, CDR2 ANQGSEA.

This chain connects TRBV7-9 to TRBJ2-2; 8 nucleotides line up with TRBD1. V trimming: 2 bases; J trimming: 1 base; junction bases outside the gene matches: 0. The CDR3 is 15 amino acids. Per the germline V gene, CDR1 is SEHNR and CDR2 is FQNEAQ (reference sequence). The DNA for the CDR3 is TGTGCCAGCAGCTTAACAGGGGGGAACACCGGGGAGCTGTTTTTT. Amino acid sequence: CASSLTGGNTGELFF.

The rearrangement joins TRBV21-1 to TRBJ1-2; no DNA check was done on the table's D call, TRBD1. TRBV21-1 is annotated as a pseudogene. The CDR3 covers 18 residues. CDR3 residues: CASPYFRQGAAGRDGYTF. The CDR3 DNA is TGTGCCAGCCCCTACTTCCGCCAGGGGGCCGCTGGGAGAGATGGCTACACCTTC.

This clone was seen just once. This chain joins TRBV13 and TRBJ1-1; maybe TRBD1 (6 bases). CDR3 length: 13 amino acids. Per the germline V gene, CDR1 is PRHDT and CDR2 is FYEKMQ (reference sequence). V was shortened by 10 bases and J by 4 bases, with 16 bases between the two germline ends. Here the CDR3 reads CATGEGGGTEAFF. The CDR3 nucleotides are TGTGCCACCGGAGAGGGGGGGGGCACTGAAGCTTTCTTT.

The V gene is TRBV9, the J gene TRBJ2-1, with 14 bases aligning to TRBD2. Germline V gene sequence: CDR1 SGDLS, CDR2 YYNGEE. V shed 4 bases, J shed 4 bases, and the junction held 4 bases outside the gene matches. CDR3 length: 16 residues. CDR3 in DNA: TGTGCCAGCAGCCCGGGACTAGCGGGAGCTTACAATGAGCAGTTCTTC. Its protein product is CASSPGLAGAYNEQFF. Full variable domain (rest looked up from reference TRBV9 and TRBJ2-1): DSGVTQTPKHLITATGQRVTLRCSPRSGDLSVYWYQQSLDQGLQFLIQYYNGEERAKGNILERFSAQQFPDLHSELNLSSLELGDSALYFCASSPGLAGAYNEQFFGPGTRLTVL.

The chain joins TRBV5-1 to TRBJ2-7; 7 positions match TRBD2. The CDR3 is 15 amino acids. Trimming removed 7 bases from V and 4 bases from J; junction bases left unmatched: 14. Germline assignment: CDR1 SGHRS and CDR2 YFSETQ. CDR3 nucleotide sequence: TGCGCCAGCGGCCTTGGACGTGGGAGGGAGTACGAGCAGTACTTC. Its protein is CASGLGRGREYEQYF. The variable domain in full, with the rest retrieved from reference TRBV5-1 and TRBJ2-7, is KAGVTQTPRYLIKTRGQQVTLSCSPISGHRSVSWYQQTPGQGLQFLFEYFSETQRNKGNFPGRFSGRQFSNSRSEMNVSTLELGDSALYLCASGLGRGREYEQYFGPGTRLTVT.

This clone showed up just once. The rearrangement links TRBV21-1 to TRBJ1-1; the table's TRBD1 call for D was not verified on the DNA. TRBV21-1 is flagged as a pseudogene. The CDR3 has 15 amino acids. The CDR3 nucleotides read TGTGCCAGCAGCAAAGGGGGCGGTTGGAACACTGAAGCTTTCTTT. The encoded protein is CASSKGGGWNTEAFF.

This rearrangement joins TRBV7-2 to TRBJ1-5; 11 bases line up with TRBD1. Germline assignment: CDR1 SGHTA and CDR2 FQGNSA. The CDR3 extends over 14 amino acids. V trimming: 6 bases; J trimming: 5 bases; junction bases outside the gene matches: 3. CDR3: CASRTGQGDQPQHF. As DNA, the CDR3 is TGTGCCAGCAGGACGGGACAGGGGGATCAGCCCCAGCATTTT. The variable domain in full, completed from reference TRBV7-2 and TRBJ1-5, reads GAGVSQSPSNKVTEKGKDVELRCDPISGHTALYWYRQSLGQGLEFLIYFQGNSAPDKSGLPSDRFSAERTGGSVSTLTIQRTQQEDSAVYLCASRTGQGDQPQHFGDGTRLSIL.

The CDR3 reads CASSQDKRQGLTDTQYF. The CDR3 region has the DNA TGCGCCAGCAGCCAAGATAAGAGACAGGGCCTCACAGATACGCAGTATTTT. The genes are TRBV4-3 and TRBJ2-3, with TRBD1 identical over 7 bases. Losses at the gene ends were 0 bases for V and 2 bases for J; bases not matched to a gene: 8. Germline loops: CDR1 LGHNA, CDR2 YSLEER. The CDR3 is made up of 17 amino acids.

The chain recombines TRBV6-5 with TRBJ2-5, with 10 nucleotides matching TRBD1. V dropped 4 bases and J dropped 4; count of bases not matched to a gene: 9. CDR3 length: 16 amino acids. The germline CDR1 and CDR2 sequences are MNHEY and SVGAGI. CDR3 sequence reads: CASSSRSTGGRETQYF. CDR3 nucleotide sequence: TGTGCCAGCAGTTCTCGTTCGACAGGGGGCCGAGAGACCCAGTACTTC.

This clone appeared a few times. This chain uses TRBV6-5 with TRBJ2-7; tentatively, D is TRBD2 (6 bases). Germline values: CDR1 MNHEY, CDR2 SVGAGI. Trimming removed 6 bases at V and 1 base at J, with 10 bases between. CDR3 length: 13 residues. The CDR3 DNA follows: TGTGCCAGCAGGGGAGGAGGGTCCTACGAGCAGTACTTC. This translates into CASRGGGSYEQYF.

The rearrangement links TRBV6-6 to TRBJ2-7; 7 bases line up with TRBD2. The CDR3 is 15 amino acids. V shed 5 bases, J shed 2 bases, and the junction held 9 bases outside the gene matches. Germline values: CDR1 MNHNY, CDR2 SVGAGI (reference sequence). Written as DNA, the CDR3 is TGTGCCAGCAGTCTACTAGCGAGTATTACCTACGAGCAGTACTTC. The encoded protein is CASSLLASITYEQYF.

A single count supports this clone. This chain joins TRBV9 and TRBJ2-5; no firm D call. From germline, CDR1 is SGDLS and CDR2 YYNGEE. The CDR3 is 15 residues long. V shed 4 bases and J shed 2 bases, with 15 bases lying between them. CDR3: CASSRVVAAQETQYF. The CDR3 bases are TGTGCCAGCAGCCGGGTCGTGGCGGCACAAGAGACCCAGTACTTC.

This sequence joins TRBV30 and TRBJ1-3; D gene ambiguous. With 4 bases removed from V and 3 bases from J, the gap between germline ends came to 13 bases. This CDR3 is built from 14 residues. Germline V gives CDR1 GTSNPN, CDR2 SVGIG (reference sequence). The CDR3 sequence is CAWTGGFDGNTIYF. The CDR3 DNA follows: TGTGCCTGGACGGGAGGGTTTGATGGAAACACCATATATTTT.

The genes are TRBV6-5 and TRBJ2-7, with 12 bases aligning to TRBD1. CDR3 size: 15 residues. Germline assignment: CDR1 MNHEY and CDR2 SVGAGI. V trimming: 2 bases; J trimming: 3 bases; junction bases outside the gene matches: 2. CDR3 region: CASSYGDRGLYEQYF. In DNA form, the CDR3 reads TGTGCCAGCAGTTACGGGGACAGGGGGCTCTACGAGCAGTACTTC.

This clone appeared a single time. The chain combines TRBV5-4 with TRBJ2-5, with a possible D match to TRBD1 (6 bases). The J call may be incorrect, as the DNA end agrees better with TRBJ2-7. The germline gives CDR1 SGHNT, CDR2 YYREEE (reference sequence). This CDR3 spans 15 amino acids. CDR3 protein: CASSSQGLSSYEQYF. DNA of the CDR3: TGTGCCAGCAGCTCCCAGGGGCTAAGCTCCTACGAGCAGTACTTC.

This clone has only one observation. The chain carries TRBV6-5 and TRBJ2-3, with D possibly being TRBD2 (6 bases). V dropped 2 bases and J dropped 3 bases, with 12 bases sitting between them. This CDR3 contains 15 residues. Germline V gene sequence: CDR1 MNHEY, CDR2 SVGAGI. DNA for the CDR3: TGTGCCAGCAGTTACGGCGGTGGGGGGACAGATACGCAGTATTTT. Translating it yields CASSYGGGGTDTQYF.

V and J are TRBV7-9 and TRBJ2-1, with 10 positions matching TRBD2. Germline assignment: CDR1 SEHNR and CDR2 FQNEAQ (reference sequence). V was pared by 1 base and J by 9 bases, with 9 bases of the junction left unmatched. CDR3 length equals 16 residues. The CDR3 region is CASSLGWLAGAPEQFF. CDR3 sequence (DNA): TGTGCCAGCAGCTTAGGGTGGCTAGCGGGAGCCCCTGAGCAGTTCTTC.

The chain links TRBV4-1 to TRBJ1-5; D may be TRBD1 (5 bases). Trimming stripped 2 bases from V and 7 bases from J, with 9 bases between. Germline assignment: CDR1 MGHRA and CDR2 YSYEKL. This CDR3 comprises 13 residues. The CDR3 reads CASSQHDSQPQHF. The CDR3 DNA sequence: TGCGCCAGCAGCCAACACGACAGCCAGCCCCAGCATTTT.

The chain uses TRBV7-6 and TRBJ1-3, with a possible D match to TRBD1 (6 bases). This CDR3 spans 16 amino acids. Germline loops: CDR1 SGHVS, CDR2 FNYEAQ. V was trimmed by 1 base and J by 0 bases, leaving 10 bases between them. CDR3 in DNA: TGTGCCAGCAGCTTAGGAGGACAGCACTCTGGAAACACCATATATTTT. This gives the protein CASSLGGQHSGNTIYF.

This clone was seen just once. The chain uses TRBV27 and TRBJ2-2; D possibly corresponds to TRBD1 (5 bases). This CDR3 is 12 amino acids long. V was clipped by 6 bases and J by 7 bases, with 9 bases between them. The germline CDR1 and CDR2 sequences are MNHEY and SMNVEV (reference sequence). Written as DNA, the CDR3 is TGTGCCAGCAGAGAAGGGGTCGGGGAGCTGTTTTTT. Residues: CASREGVGELFF.

The chain has TRBV18 and TRBJ2-2; 9 nucleotides align to TRBD1. The CDR3 is 15 amino acids. The germline V gene encodes CDR1 KGHSH and CDR2 LQKENI. V was clipped by 6 bases and J by 3 bases; unmatched bases: 5. The CDR3 protein is CASSPWTGDTGELFF. In DNA, the CDR3 is TGTGCCAGCTCCCCATGGACAGGGGACACCGGGGAGCTGTTTTTT.

The CDR3 sequence: CALRGSTGELFF. CDR3 nucleotide sequence: TGTGCCCTTAGAGGGAGTACCGGGGAGCTGTTTTTT. This chain connects TRBV11-2 to TRBJ2-2; tentative D call: TRBD2 (5 bases). The CDR3 totals 12 residues. CDR1 and CDR2 from the germline V gene are SGHAT and FQNNGV. V lost 11 bases, J lost 5 bases, and 12 bases lay in between.